This T cell receptor beta chain was captured in a study of control samples from healthy donors and cancer patients. The CDR3 runs 19 residues. Germline-derived CDR1 and CDR2 are SGDLS and YYNGEE. Trimming removed 4 bases from V and 1 base from J, with 24 bases in between. Profiled with immunoSEQ multiplex PCR; TCRdb holds only in-frame clones, not every one. The table has 150,000 or so clones, 93% seen once; the top ten hold about 5.8%. The chain recombines TRBV9 with TRBJ1-3, with D perhaps TRBD1 (5 bases). The clonotype was recovered from a man younger than 30 in good health. The specimen sequenced was blood. The CDR3 spells CASSTFGYPGTGSGNTIYF. The CDR3, as DNA: TGTGCCAGCAGCACCTTCGGGTATCCGGGAACAGGATCTGGAAACACCATATATTTT.